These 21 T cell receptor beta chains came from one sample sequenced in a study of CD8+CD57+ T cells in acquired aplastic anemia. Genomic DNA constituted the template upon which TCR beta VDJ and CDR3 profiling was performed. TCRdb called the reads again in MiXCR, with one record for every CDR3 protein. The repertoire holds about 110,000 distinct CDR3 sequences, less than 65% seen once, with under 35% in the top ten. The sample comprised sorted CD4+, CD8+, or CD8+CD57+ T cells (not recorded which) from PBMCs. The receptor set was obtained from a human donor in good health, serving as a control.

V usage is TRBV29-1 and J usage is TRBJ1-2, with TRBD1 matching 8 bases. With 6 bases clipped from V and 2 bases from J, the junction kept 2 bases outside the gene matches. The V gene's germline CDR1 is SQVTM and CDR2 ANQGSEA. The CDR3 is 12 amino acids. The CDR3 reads CSVGQANYGYTF. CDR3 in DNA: TGCAGCGTGGGACAGGCGAACTATGGCTACACCTTC.

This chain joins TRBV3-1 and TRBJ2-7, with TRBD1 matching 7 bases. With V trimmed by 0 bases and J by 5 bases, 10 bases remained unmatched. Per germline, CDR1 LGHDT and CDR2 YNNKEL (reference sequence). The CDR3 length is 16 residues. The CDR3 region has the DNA TGTGCCAGCAGCCAAGATCCCCGACAGGGCTGGAACGAGCAGTACTTC. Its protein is CASSQDPRQGWNEQYF.

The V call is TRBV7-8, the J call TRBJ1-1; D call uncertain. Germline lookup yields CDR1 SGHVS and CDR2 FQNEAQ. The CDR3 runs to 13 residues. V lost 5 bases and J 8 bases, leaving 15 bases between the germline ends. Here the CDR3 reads CASSHGTGVEAFF. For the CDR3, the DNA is TGTGCCAGCAGCCATGGAACCGGGGTCGAAGCTTTCTTT.

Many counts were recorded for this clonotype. The CDR3 DNA sequence: TGTGCCAGCAAGGCGGCAGGGGAGGATTCACCCCTCCACTTT. This encodes CASKAAGEDSPLHF. This sequence joins TRBV27 and TRBJ1-6, with TRBD1 as a possible D gene (6 bases). The V and J ends lost 7 bases and 8 bases respectively, with 15 bases between them. This CDR3 region has 14 residues. Germline V gene sequence: CDR1 MNHEY, CDR2 SMNVEV (reference sequence).

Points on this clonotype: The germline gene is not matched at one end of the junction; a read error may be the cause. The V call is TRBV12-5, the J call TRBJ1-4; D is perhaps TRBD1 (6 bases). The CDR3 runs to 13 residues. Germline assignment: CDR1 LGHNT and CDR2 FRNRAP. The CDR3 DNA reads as TGCGCTGACAGGACGGTATCTAATGAAAAACTGTTTTTT. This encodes CADRTVSNEKLFF.

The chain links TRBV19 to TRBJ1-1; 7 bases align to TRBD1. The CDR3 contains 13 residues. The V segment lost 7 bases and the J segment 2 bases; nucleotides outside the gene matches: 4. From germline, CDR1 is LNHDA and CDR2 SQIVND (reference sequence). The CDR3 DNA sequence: TGTGCCAGTAAGACAGGGCCTAACACTGAAGCTTTCTTT. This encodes CASKTGPNTEAFF.

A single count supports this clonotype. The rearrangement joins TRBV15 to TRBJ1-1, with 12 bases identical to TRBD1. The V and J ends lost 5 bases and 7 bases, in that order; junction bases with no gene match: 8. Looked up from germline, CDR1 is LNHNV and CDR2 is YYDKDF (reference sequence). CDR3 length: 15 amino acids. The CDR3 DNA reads TGTGCCACCAGCCGACCCGGGACAGGGGGCGATGAAGCTTTCTTT. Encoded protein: CATSRPGTGGDEAFF.

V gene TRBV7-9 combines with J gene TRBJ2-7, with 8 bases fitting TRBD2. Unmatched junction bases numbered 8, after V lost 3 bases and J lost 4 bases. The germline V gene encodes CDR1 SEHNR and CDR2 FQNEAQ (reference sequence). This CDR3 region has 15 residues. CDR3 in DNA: TGTGCCAGCAGCTTCGGCGGGGGGCCGGGATACGAGCAGTACTTC. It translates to CASSFGGGPGYEQYF.

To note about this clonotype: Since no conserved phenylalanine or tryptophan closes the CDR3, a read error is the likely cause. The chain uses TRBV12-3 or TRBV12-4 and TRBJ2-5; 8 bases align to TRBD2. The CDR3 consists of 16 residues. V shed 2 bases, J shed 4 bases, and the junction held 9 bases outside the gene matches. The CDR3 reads CASSLSGGAWRETQYL. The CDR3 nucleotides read TGTGCCAGCAGTTTATCCGGGGGGGCCTGGAGAGAGACCCAGTACCTC.

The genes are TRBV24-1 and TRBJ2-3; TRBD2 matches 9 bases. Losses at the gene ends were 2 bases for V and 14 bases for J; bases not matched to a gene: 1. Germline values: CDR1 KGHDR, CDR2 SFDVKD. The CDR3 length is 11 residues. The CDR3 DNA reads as TGTGCCACCAGTGATTATAGCGGGAGGTATTTT. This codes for CATSDYSGRYF.

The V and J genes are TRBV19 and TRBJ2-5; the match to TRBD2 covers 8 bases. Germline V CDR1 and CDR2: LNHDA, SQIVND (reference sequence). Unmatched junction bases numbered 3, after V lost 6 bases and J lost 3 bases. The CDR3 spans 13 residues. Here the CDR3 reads CASSTAGEETQYF. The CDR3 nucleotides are TGTGCCAGTAGCACAGCGGGAGAAGAGACCCAGTACTTC.

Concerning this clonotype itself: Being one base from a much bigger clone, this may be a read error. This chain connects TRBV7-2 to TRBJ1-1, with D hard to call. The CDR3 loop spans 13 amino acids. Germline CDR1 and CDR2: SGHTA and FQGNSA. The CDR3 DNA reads TGTGCCAGCAGAAGTTGGGGAAACACTGGAGCTTTCTTT. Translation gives CASRSWGNTGAFF.

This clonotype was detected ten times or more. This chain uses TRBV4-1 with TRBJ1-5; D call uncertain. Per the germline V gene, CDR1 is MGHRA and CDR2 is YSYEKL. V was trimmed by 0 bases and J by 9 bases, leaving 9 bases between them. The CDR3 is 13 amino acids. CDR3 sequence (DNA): TGCGCCAGCAGCCAAGACAGGTCGGGGCCCCAGCATTTT. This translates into CASSQDRSGPQHF.

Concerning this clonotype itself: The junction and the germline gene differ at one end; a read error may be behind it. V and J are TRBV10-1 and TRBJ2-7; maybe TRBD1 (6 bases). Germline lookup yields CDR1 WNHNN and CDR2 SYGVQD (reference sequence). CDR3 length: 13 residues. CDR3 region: CAISVPGDYEQYF. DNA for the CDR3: TGTGCCATCAGTGTACCAGGGGACTACGAGCAGTACTTC.

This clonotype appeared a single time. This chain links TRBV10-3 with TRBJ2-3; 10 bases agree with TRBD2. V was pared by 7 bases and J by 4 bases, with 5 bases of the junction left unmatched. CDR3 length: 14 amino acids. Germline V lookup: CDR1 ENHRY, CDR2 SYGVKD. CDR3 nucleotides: TGTGCCATCATGAGCGGGGGGGATGCAGATACGCAGTATTTT. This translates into CAIMSGGDADTQYF.

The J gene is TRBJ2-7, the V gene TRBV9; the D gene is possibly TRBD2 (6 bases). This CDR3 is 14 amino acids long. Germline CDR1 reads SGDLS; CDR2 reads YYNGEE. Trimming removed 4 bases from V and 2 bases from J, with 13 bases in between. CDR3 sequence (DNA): TGTGCCAGCAGCTTAGCGGCCGTAGCCTACGAGCAGTACTTC. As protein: CASSLAAVAYEQYF.

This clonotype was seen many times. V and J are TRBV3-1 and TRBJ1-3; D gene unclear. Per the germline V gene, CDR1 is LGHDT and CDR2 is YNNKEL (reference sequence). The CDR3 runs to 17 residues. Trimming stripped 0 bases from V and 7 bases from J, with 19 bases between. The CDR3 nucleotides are TGTGCCAGCAGCCAAGAACCATGTCGTAGGTTCGCGAACACCATATATTTT. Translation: CASSQEPCRRFANTIYF.

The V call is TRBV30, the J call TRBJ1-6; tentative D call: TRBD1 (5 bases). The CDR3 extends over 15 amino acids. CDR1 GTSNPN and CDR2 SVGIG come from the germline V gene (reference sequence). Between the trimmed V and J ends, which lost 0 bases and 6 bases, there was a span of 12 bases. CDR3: CAWSVRQGGNSPLHF. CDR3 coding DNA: TGTGCCTGGAGTGTAAGGCAGGGAGGTAATTCACCCCTCCACTTT.

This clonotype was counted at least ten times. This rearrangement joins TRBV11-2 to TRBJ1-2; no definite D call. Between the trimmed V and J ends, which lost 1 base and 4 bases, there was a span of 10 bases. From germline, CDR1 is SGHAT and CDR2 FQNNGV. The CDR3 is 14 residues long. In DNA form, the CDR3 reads TGTGCCAGCAGCTTAGGGTCCCCTTTCTATGGCTACACCTTC. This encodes CASSLGSPFYGYTF.

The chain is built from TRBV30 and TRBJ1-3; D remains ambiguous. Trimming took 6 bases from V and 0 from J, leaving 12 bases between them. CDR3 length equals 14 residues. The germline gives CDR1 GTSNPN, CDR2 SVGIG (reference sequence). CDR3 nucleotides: TGTGCCTGCCTGCTTGGGCGCTCTGGAAACACCATATATTTT. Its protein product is CACLLGRSGNTIYF.

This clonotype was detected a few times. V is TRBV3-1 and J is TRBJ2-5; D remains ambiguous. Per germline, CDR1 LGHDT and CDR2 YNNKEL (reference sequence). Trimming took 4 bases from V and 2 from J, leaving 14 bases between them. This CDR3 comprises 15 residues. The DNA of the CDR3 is TGTGCCAGCAGCCCCAAGACCAGTAGTCAAGAGACCCAGTACTTC. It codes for CASSPKTSSQETQYF.